The present entry profiles one T cell receptor (beta chain) with its context. Its antigen is not known. Measured with immunoSEQ multiplex PCR; TCRdb has only the in-frame clones, and not every one. The data hold 140,000 or so clones, with roughly nine tenths observed a single time. This sample was taken from a study of T cell responses to AZD1222 COVID-19 vaccine. Across the study: Analyses pooled second doses at about 4 or about 12 weeks. Findings and limits, study-wide: At baseline, just a handful of AZD1222 recipients tested seropositive. Across spike, vaccine-associated CD4 TCRs were found, dominant at 160-218 and 743-854.

Germline CDR1 DFQATT, CDR2 SNEGSKA (reference sequence). The CDR3 totals 13 residues. V was cut by 3 bases and J by 0 bases, with 3 bases left in between. This sample comprised peripheral blood, obtained on day 0 of AZD1222 vaccination. This clonotype was obtained from an adult in good health. The chain couples TRBV20-1 to TRBJ2-6; D uncertain. In DNA, the CDR3 is TGCAGTGCTAGTCCCTCTGGGGCCAACGTCCTGACTTTC. Amino acid sequence: CSASPSGANVLTF.